This TCR beta chain was observed in a study of read filtering for tumor transcriptome and immune sequencing. This CDR3 has 12 residues. Germline lookup yields CDR1 SEHNR and CDR2 FQNEAQ (reference sequence). Concerning this clonotype: It may be a read error: a sequence one base away is much more abundant.

Molecular barcoded adaptors covering alpha/delta and beta/gamma chains were used on approximately 400 ng RNA. Via MiXCR, TCRdb re-called the reads, giving one row per CDR3 protein. The data contain roughly 41,000 distinct CDR3 sequences, roughly 13% of them singletons. Source material: a population of CD138-negative cells sorted from bone marrow. V gene TRBV7-9 combines with J gene TRBJ2-5; D remains ambiguous. This clonotype originated in a donor aged 40 or over with multiple myeloma. This chain's CDR3 is CANSFGQETQYF. DNA for the CDR3: TGTGCCAACAGCTTTGGGCAAGAGACCCAGTACTTC.